One sample yielded the 13 T cell receptor beta chains listed below, sequenced in a study of vaccination and CD4 T cells after COVID-19. Their recognized antigens are unknown. Sequencing of the DNA from cultured CD4+ T cells was carried out with the Oncomine TCR Beta short-read assay. CD4+ T cells were cultured, and genomic DNA was extracted from them. TCRdb called the PCR reads again in MiXCR, with one record for every CDR3 protein. The profile shows 8,000 to 9,500 distinct CDR3 sequences, roughly 30% of them singletons. Treatment defined: approximately nine-day PBMC culture with coronavirus spike peptide pools or control peptides (ViraFEST assay). CD4+ T lymphocytes from the unexposed donor were collected before the COVID-19 pandemic (2011-2018). Material for sequencing was CD4+ T cells from blood, cultured in vitro. The receptors come from a human donor in good health.

This clonotype turned up a few times. The chain is built from TRBV7-2 and TRBJ2-5, with 7 bases identical to TRBD2. CDR1 and CDR2 from the germline V gene are SGHTA and FQGNSA. Unmatched junction bases numbered 9, after V lost 4 bases and J lost 4 bases. The CDR3 has 15 residues. For the CDR3, the DNA is TGTGCCAGCAGCTCCCGCGTGGGCGGGGGAGAGACCCAGTACTTC. Translated: CASSSRVGGGETQYF.

This clonotype occurred a few times. The V call is TRBV24-1, the J call TRBJ2-5; TRBD1 matches at 7 bases. This CDR3 has 15 amino acids. From germline, CDR1 is KGHDR and CDR2 SFDVKD. The ends lost 9 bases at V and 5 bases at J; junction bases unmatched: 14. The CDR3 bases are TGTGCCACCTATCTCCGGGGACAGTGGACCGAGACCCAGTACTTC. Amino acids: CATYLRGQWTETQYF.

This clonotype was found a few times. The chain uses TRBV6-1 and TRBJ1-2, with 9 bases lining up with TRBD1. Germline CDR1 and CDR2: MNHNS and SASEGT. The V and J ends lost 6 bases and 3 bases, in that order; junction bases with no gene match: 5. CDR3 length: 14 amino acids. The CDR3 spells CASSGTGPHYGYTF. The CDR3 DNA reads TGTGCCAGCAGCGGGACAGGGCCCCACTATGGCTACACCTTC.

By frequency in the sample, this clonotype is medium-sized. J is TRBJ2-5 and V is TRBV7-2; 14 bases agree with TRBD2. Germline values: CDR1 SGHTA, CDR2 FQGNSA. V was pared by 2 bases and J by 4 bases, with 6 bases of the junction left unmatched. The CDR3 totals 17 residues. The CDR3, as DNA: TGTGCCAGCAGCTTATACCCGGGACTAGCGGGAGTAGAGACCCAGTACTTC. This codes for CASSLYPGLAGVETQYF.

This clonotype has only a few counts. This sequence joins TRBV6-5 and TRBJ2-3; 9 bases are a match to TRBD2. CDR1 is MNHEY, CDR2 SVGAGI, per germline. The CDR3 is 17 amino acids. J lost 2 bases, V lost 2 bases, and 8 bases had no gene match. The CDR3 region is CASSYTGLASTTDTQYF. DNA for the CDR3: TGTGCCAGCAGTTACACGGGACTAGCCTCCACCACAGATACGCAGTATTTT.

In this sample, this clonotype turned up a few times. The rearrangement uses TRBV28 and TRBJ1-2, with D unresolved. The CDR3 has 12 amino acids. Looked up from germline, CDR1 is MDHEN and CDR2 is SYDVKM. V was clipped by 2 bases and J by 4 bases, with 5 bases between them. The CDR3 protein is CASSLRLYGYTF. For the CDR3, the DNA is TGTGCCAGCAGTTTACGTCTCTATGGCTACACCTTC.

This clonotype was observed a few times. The V call is TRBV6-1, the J call TRBJ2-3; 7 bases fit TRBD1. Germline V lookup: CDR1 MNHNS, CDR2 SASEGT. The CDR3 has 16 amino acids. Germline trimming cut 6 bases from V and 2 bases from J; bases unmatched to any gene: 11. The CDR3 DNA reads as TGTGCCAGCAGAACCCTCCGAGACAGGGACACAGATACGCAGTATTTT. Residues: CASRTLRDRDTDTQYF.

This clonotype was found a few times. The rearrangement joins TRBV19 to TRBJ2-7, with D possibly TRBD1 on 6 matching bases. Trimming left V 10 bases short and J 2 bases short, with 18 bases between. In germline, CDR1 is LNHDA, CDR2 SQIVND (reference sequence). The CDR3 is made up of 14 amino acids. CDR3 in amino acids: CANHPVGQPYEQYF. The CDR3 nucleotides are TGTGCCAACCACCCCGTAGGACAGCCCTACGAGCAGTACTTC. Filled out from reference TRBV19 and TRBJ2-7, the complete variable domain reads DGGITQSPKYLFRKEGQNVTLSCEQNLNHDAMYWYRQDPGQGLRLIYYSQIVNDFQKGDIAEGYSVSREKKESFPLTVTSAQKNPTAFYLCANHPVGQPYEQYFGPGTRLTVT.

V and J are TRBV6-1 and TRBJ1-3; 10 bases agree with TRBD1. This CDR3 comprises 15 residues. The V gene's germline CDR1 is MNHNS and CDR2 SASEGT. The trim removed 6 bases at V and 3 bases at J, leaving 5 bases unmatched. CDR3 DNA: TGTGCCAGCAGCCCGACAGGGGGCGTTGGAAACACCATATATTTT. It encodes CASSPTGGVGNTIYF.

Judged by abundance, this clonotype is medium-sized. The genes are TRBV20-1 and TRBJ2-7; TRBD2 is a possible D gene (6 bases). Looked up from germline, CDR1 is DFQATT and CDR2 is SNEGSKA (reference sequence). The CDR3 contains 11 residues. V gave up 7 bases and J gave up 1 base, with 8 bases separating them. CDR3 amino acids: CSVGTSYEQYF. The CDR3 nucleotides are TGCAGTGTAGGGACTTCCTACGAGCAGTACTTC.

J is TRBJ2-5 and V is TRBV11-2; 11 bases map to TRBD2. V shed 5 bases, J shed 9 bases, and the junction held 26 bases outside the gene matches. Germline V gene lookup returns CDR1 SGHAT and CDR2 FQNNGV. The CDR3 has 20 residues. CDR3 bases: TGTGCCAGCAGCCCACGATTGGGTACCGGGACTAGCGGTAAAAGAGTGGCCCAGTACTTC. Translating gives CASSPRLGTGTSGKRVAQYF.

This clonotype was found a few times. The chain has TRBV7-9 and TRBJ1-3; no clear D. The V end lost 1 base, the J end lost 0 bases, and 4 bases lay between the germline ends. The germline gives CDR1 SEHNR, CDR2 FQNEAQ (reference sequence). The CDR3 runs to 14 residues. The CDR3 spells CASSLGSSGNTIYF. CDR3 coding DNA: TGTGCCAGCAGCTTAGGGAGCTCTGGAAACACCATATATTTT.

This clonotype was observed a handful of times. J is TRBJ2-5 and V is TRBV28, with TRBD1 identical over 9 bases. The CDR3 is 12 amino acids. Germline loops: CDR1 MDHEN, CDR2 SYDVKM. J lost 4 bases, V lost 8 bases, and 2 bases had no gene match. The CDR3 spells CASGTGSETQYF. As DNA, the CDR3 is TGTGCCAGCGGGACAGGGTCAGAGACCCAGTACTTC.